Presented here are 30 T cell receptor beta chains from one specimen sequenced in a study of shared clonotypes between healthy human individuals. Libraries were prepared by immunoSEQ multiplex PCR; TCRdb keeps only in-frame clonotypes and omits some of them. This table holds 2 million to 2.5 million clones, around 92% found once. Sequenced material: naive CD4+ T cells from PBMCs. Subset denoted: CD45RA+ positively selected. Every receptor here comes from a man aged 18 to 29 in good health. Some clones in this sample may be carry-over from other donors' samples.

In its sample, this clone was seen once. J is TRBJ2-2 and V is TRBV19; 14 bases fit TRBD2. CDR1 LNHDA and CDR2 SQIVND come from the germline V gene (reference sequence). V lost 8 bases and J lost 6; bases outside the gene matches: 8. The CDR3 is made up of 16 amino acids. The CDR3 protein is CASRGLAGVGPGELFF. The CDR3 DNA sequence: TGTGCCAGTCGGGGACTAGCGGGAGTAGGGCCCGGGGAGCTGTTTTTT.

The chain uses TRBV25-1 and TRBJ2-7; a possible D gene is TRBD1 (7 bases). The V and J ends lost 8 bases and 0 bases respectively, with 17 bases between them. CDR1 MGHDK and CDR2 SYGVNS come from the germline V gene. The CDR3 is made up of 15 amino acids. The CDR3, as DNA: TGTGCCAGCTCTCAGGGGGGAATGGGCTCCTACGAGCAGTACTTC. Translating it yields CASSQGGMGSYEQYF.

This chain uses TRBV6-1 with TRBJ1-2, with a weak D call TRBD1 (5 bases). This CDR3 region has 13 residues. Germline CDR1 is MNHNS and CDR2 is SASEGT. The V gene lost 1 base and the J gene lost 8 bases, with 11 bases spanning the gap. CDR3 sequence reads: CASSEGQMLGYTF. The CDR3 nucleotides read TGTGCCAGCAGTGAAGGACAGATGCTAGGCTACACCTTC.

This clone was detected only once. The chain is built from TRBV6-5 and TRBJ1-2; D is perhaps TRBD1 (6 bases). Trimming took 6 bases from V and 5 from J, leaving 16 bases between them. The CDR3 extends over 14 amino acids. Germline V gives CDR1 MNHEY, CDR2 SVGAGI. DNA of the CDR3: TGTGCCAGCAGCCAAAGCCGGACAGCATATGGCTACACCTTC. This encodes CASSQSRTAYGYTF.

In DNA form, the CDR3 reads TGTGCCAGCAGCTTAGTGAGGCGCCCGGGACTAGCGGGCAGCACCGGGGAGCTGTTTTTT. It yields the protein CASSLVRRPGLAGSTGELFF. The J gene is TRBJ2-2, the V gene TRBV7-8; 12 bases agree with TRBD2. CDR3 size: 20 residues. V shed 1 base, J shed 4 bases, and the junction held 13 bases outside the gene matches. The germline V gene has CDR1 SGHVS and CDR2 FQNEAQ.

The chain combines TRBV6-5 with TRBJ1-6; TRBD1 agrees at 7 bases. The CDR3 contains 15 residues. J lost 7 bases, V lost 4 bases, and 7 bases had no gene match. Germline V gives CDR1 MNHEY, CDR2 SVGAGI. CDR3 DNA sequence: TGTGCCAGCAGTTTCGCCGGGACAGACAATTCACCCCTCCACTTT. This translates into CASSFAGTDNSPLHF.

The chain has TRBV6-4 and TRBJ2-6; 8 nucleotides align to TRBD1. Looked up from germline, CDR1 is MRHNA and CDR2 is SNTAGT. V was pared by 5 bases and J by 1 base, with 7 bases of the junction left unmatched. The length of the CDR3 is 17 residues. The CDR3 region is CASSSGTGTSGANVLTF. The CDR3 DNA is TGTGCCAGCAGTTCCGGGACAGGTACTTCTGGGGCCAACGTCCTGACTTTC.

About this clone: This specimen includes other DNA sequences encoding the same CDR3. The CDR3 loop is CASSLAGSAEAFF. CDR3 in DNA: TGCGCCAGCAGCTTGGCAGGGAGCGCTGAAGCTTTCTTT. V usage is TRBV5-1 and J usage is TRBJ1-1; tentatively, D is TRBD1 (5 bases). In germline, CDR1 is SGHRS, CDR2 YFSETQ. This CDR3 spans 13 amino acids. Trimming took 0 bases from V and 6 from J, leaving 9 bases between them.

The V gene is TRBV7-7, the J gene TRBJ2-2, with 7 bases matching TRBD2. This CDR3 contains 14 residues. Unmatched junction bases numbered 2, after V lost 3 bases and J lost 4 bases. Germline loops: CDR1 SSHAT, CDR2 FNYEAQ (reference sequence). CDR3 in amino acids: CASSFSGPTGELFF. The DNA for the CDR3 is TGTGCCAGCAGCTTTAGCGGGCCCACCGGGGAGCTGTTTTTT.

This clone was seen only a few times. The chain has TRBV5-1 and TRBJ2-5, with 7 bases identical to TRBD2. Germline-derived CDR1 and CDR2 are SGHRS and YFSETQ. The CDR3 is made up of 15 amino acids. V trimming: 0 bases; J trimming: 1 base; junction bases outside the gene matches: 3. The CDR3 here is CASSLAPSGQETQYF. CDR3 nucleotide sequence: TGCGCCAGCAGCTTGGCCCCTAGCGGCCAAGAGACCCAGTACTTC.

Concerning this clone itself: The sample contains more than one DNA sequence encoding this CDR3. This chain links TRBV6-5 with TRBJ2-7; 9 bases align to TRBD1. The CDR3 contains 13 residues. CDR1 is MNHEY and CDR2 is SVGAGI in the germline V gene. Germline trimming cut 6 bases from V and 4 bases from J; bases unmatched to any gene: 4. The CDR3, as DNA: TGTGCCAGCAGCGGGACAGGGAGATACGAGCAGTACTTC. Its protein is CASSGTGRYEQYF.

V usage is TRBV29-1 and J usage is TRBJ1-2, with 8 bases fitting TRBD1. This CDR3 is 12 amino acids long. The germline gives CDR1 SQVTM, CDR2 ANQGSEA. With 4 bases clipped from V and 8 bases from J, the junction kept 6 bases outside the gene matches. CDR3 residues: CSVAGGPEGYTF. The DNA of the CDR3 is TGCAGCGTTGCAGGGGGCCCGGAGGGCTACACCTTC.

CDR3 sequence reads: CASDGTSDSNTQYF. Here the CDR3 DNA reads TGTGCCAGCGACGGGACTTCCGACTCGAATACGCAGTATTTT. This chain links TRBV28 with TRBJ2-3, with D possibly TRBD2 on 6 matching bases. Germline CDR1 MDHEN, CDR2 SYDVKM. The CDR3 extends over 14 amino acids. The germline V and J ends were trimmed by 8 bases and 7 bases, with 19 bases remaining between them. Complete variable domain (other parts from reference TRBV28 and TRBJ2-3): DVKVTQSSRYLVKRTGEKVFLECVQDMDHENMFWYRQDPGLGLRLIYFSYDVKMKEKGDIPEGYSVSREKKERFSLILESASTNQTSMYLCASDGTSDSNTQYFGPGTRLTVL.

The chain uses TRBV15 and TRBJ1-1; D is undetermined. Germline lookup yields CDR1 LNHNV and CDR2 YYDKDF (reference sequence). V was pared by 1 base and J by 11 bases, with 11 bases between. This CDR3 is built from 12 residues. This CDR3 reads CATSRAGPLAFF. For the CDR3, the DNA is TGTGCCACCAGCAGAGCCGGGCCCCTGGCTTTCTTT.

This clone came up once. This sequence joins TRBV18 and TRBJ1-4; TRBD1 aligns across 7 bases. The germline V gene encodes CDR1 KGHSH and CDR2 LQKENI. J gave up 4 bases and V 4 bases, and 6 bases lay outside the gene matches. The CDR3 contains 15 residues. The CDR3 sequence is CASSRTGQSNEKLFF. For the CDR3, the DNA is TGTGCCAGCTCACGAACGGGACAGAGTAATGAAAAACTGTTTTTT.

Here the CDR3 reads CASSFDRTFQETQYF. The CDR3 DNA reads as TGTGCCAGCAGTTTCGACAGAACCTTCCAAGAGACCCAGTACTTC. The chain links TRBV2 to TRBJ2-5, with D perhaps matching TRBD1 (5 bases). V dropped 5 bases and J dropped 1 base, with 14 bases sitting between them. The CDR3 runs to 15 residues. Germline V CDR1 and CDR2: SNHLY, FYNNEI.

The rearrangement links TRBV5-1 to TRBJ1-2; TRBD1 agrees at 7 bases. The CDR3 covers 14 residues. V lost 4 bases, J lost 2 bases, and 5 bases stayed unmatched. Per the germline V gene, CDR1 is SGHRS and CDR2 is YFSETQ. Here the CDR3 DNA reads TGCGCCAGCAGCGGTGGACAGGTGAACTATGGCTACACCTTC. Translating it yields CASSGGQVNYGYTF.

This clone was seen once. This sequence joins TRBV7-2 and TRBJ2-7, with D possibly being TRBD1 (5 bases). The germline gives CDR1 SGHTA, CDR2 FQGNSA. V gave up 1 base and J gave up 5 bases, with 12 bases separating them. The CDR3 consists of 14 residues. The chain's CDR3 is CASSLVRQGNEQYF. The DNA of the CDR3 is TGTGCCAGCAGCTTAGTTCGCCAGGGCAACGAGCAGTACTTC.

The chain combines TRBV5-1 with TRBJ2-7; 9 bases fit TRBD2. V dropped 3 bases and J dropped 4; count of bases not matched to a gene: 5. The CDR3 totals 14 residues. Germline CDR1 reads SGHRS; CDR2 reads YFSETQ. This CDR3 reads CASSYIAGAYEQYF. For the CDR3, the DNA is TGCGCCAGCAGCTACATAGCGGGAGCTTACGAGCAGTACTTC.

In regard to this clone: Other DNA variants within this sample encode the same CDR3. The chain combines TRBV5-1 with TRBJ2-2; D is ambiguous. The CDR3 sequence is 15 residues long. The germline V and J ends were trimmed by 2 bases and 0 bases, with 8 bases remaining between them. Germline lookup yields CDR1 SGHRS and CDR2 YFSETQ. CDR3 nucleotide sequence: TGCGCCAGCAGCTTTACCGGACCGAACACCGGGGAGCTGTTTTTT. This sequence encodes CASSFTGPNTGELFF.

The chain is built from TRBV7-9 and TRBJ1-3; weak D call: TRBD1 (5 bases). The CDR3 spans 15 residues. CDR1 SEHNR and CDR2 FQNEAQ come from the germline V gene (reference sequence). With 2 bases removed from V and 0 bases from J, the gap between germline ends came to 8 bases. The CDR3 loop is CASSLRGVSGNTIYF. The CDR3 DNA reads TGTGCCAGCAGCTTAAGGGGCGTCTCTGGAAACACCATATATTTT.

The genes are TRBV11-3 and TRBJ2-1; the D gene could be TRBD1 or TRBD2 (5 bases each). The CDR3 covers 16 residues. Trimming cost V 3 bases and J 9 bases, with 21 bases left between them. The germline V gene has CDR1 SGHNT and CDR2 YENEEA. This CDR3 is CASSLGAFGARGEQFF. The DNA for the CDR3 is TGTGCCAGCAGCTTGGGCGCATTCGGGGCACGGGGTGAGCAGTTCTTC.

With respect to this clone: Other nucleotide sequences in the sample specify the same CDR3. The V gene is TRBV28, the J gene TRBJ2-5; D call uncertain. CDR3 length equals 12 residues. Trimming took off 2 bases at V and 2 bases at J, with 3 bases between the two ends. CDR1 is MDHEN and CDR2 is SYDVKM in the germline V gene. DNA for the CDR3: TGTGCCAGCAGTTTACCGCAAGAGACCCAGTACTTC. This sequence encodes CASSLPQETQYF.

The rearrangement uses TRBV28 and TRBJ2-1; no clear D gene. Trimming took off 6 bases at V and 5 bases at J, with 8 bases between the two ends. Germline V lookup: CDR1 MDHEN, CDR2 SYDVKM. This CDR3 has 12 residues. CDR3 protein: CASSRPNNEQFF. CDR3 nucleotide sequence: TGTGCCAGCAGCCGCCCCAACAATGAGCAGTTCTTC.

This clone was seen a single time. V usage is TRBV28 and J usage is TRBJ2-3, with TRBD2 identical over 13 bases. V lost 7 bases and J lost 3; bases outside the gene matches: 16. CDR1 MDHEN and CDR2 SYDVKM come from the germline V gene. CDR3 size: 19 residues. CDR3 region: CASIPPGLAGDGGTDTQYF. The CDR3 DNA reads TGTGCCAGCATCCCCCCCGGACTAGCGGGAGACGGGGGGACAGATACGCAGTATTTT.

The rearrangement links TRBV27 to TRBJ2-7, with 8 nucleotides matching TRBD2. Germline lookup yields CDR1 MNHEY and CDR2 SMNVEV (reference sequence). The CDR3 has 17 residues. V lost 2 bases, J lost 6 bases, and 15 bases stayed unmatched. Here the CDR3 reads CASSLAGSGTFVGEQYF. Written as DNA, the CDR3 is TGTGCCAGCAGTTTAGCGGGTAGCGGGACGTTTGTCGGCGAGCAGTACTTC.

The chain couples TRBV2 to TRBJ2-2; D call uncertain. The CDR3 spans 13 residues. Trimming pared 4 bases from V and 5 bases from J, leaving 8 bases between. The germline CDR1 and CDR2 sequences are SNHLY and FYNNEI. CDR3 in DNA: TGTGCCAGCAGTGTAAGTCCGACCGGGGAGCTGTTTTTT. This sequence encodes CASSVSPTGELFF.

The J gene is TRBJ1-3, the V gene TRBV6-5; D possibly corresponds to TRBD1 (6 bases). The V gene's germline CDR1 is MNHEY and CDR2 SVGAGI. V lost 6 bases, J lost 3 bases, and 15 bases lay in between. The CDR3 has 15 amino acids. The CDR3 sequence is CASRSRGLDGNTIYF. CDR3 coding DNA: TGTGCCAGCAGGTCGCGGGGGCTTGATGGAAACACCATATATTTT.

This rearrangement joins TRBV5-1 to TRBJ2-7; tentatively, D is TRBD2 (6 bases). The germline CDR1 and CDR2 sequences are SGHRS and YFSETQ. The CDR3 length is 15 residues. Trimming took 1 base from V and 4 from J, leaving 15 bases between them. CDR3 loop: CASSLRGGAGYEQYF. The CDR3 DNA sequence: TGCGCCAGCAGCTTGCGTGGAGGGGCGGGGTACGAGCAGTACTTC.

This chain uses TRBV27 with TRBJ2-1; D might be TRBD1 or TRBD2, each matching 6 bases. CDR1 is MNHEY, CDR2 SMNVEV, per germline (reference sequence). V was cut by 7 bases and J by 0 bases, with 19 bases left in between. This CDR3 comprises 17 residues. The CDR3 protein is CASNPGGGRSSYNEQFF. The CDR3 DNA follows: TGTGCCAGCAACCCCGGAGGGGGGAGGAGCTCCTACAATGAGCAGTTCTTC.